Included here is one T cell receptor (beta chain) sequence, with context. In this sample, this clone turned up a few times. Its target antigen remains unknown. Within one base of it there is no much larger clone, and no base qualities were kept. This sample includes further DNA sequences coding for the same CDR3. The immunoSEQ Assay, a bias-controlled multiplex PCR, was used to amplify TCRbeta CDR3 regions from genomic DNA. On the study's bioinformatics: The number of nucleated cells in each sample was estimated from the amplification of reference gene primers within the assay. Sequence reads were collapsed and filtered to measure the absolute abundance of every unique TCRbeta CDR3 rearrangement. Productive Simpson clonality was computed per sample as the square root of Simpson's diversity index over productive rearrangements. In TCRdb, the immuneACCESS table is reduced to in-frame sequences with V and J assigned. These tables do not hold every clone; where another copy was compared, an unresolved V gene accounts for under half, and the others remain unexplained. V, J and clone size reflect that table, while D and trimming were determined from the DNA. The sample yields 200,000 to 250,000 clones; roughly 84% were counted once. The ten largest account for about 8% of the sample.

The data stem from a study of blood T cell repertoires in COVID-19 (TCRdb year 2020). Context from the whole study: Samples from collaborators originated in the United States, Italy and Spain and spanned both the acute and convalescent phases of COVID-19. The samples were drawn from two sources: the first 160 participants of the ongoing ImmuneRACE study, and 1,200 or so subjects contributed by 6 global collaborators. HLA class I and class II types, where available, came from metadata supplied by the sample provider rather than from assay-based typing. The dataset comprised deeply sampled blood TCRbeta repertoires from subjects exposed to, actively infected with, or recovered from COVID-19. The repertoires were released in a freely available public database meant as a resource for research on the immune response to SARS-CoV-2. Nearly every sample came with metadata listing a de-identified subject ID, COVID-19 status, age in years and sex. The material from the prospective study consisted of cDNA or gDNA derived from T cells, B-cell-depleted T cells, or PBMCs.

General conclusions and limits of the study: Clinical and demographic metadata were provided uncurated, with the amount varying by source and participant.

Whole blood was collected in K2EDTA tubes by collaborating institutions according to the institutions' own protocols. For TCRbeta analysis, collaborators shipped samples as frozen whole blood, isolated PBMCs, or DNA extracted from either of those sample types. The CDR3 runs 12 amino acids, cysteine and phenylalanine included. Here the CDR3 DNA is all that survives: 36 bases in frame from base 1. Trimmed from V: 7 bases; trimmed from J: 1 base; junction bases lacking a gene match: 1. The receptor's source is a woman aged 50 to 65 with acute or convalescent COVID-19. Sequencing was performed on peripheral blood. The chain uses TRBV12-3 or TRBV12-4 and TRBJ2-7, with TRBD1 identical over 7 junction bases. The CDR3 region has the sequence CASKTGSYEQYF. At the DNA level, the sequence is TGTGCCAGCAAGACAGGGTCCTACGAGCAGTACTTC.